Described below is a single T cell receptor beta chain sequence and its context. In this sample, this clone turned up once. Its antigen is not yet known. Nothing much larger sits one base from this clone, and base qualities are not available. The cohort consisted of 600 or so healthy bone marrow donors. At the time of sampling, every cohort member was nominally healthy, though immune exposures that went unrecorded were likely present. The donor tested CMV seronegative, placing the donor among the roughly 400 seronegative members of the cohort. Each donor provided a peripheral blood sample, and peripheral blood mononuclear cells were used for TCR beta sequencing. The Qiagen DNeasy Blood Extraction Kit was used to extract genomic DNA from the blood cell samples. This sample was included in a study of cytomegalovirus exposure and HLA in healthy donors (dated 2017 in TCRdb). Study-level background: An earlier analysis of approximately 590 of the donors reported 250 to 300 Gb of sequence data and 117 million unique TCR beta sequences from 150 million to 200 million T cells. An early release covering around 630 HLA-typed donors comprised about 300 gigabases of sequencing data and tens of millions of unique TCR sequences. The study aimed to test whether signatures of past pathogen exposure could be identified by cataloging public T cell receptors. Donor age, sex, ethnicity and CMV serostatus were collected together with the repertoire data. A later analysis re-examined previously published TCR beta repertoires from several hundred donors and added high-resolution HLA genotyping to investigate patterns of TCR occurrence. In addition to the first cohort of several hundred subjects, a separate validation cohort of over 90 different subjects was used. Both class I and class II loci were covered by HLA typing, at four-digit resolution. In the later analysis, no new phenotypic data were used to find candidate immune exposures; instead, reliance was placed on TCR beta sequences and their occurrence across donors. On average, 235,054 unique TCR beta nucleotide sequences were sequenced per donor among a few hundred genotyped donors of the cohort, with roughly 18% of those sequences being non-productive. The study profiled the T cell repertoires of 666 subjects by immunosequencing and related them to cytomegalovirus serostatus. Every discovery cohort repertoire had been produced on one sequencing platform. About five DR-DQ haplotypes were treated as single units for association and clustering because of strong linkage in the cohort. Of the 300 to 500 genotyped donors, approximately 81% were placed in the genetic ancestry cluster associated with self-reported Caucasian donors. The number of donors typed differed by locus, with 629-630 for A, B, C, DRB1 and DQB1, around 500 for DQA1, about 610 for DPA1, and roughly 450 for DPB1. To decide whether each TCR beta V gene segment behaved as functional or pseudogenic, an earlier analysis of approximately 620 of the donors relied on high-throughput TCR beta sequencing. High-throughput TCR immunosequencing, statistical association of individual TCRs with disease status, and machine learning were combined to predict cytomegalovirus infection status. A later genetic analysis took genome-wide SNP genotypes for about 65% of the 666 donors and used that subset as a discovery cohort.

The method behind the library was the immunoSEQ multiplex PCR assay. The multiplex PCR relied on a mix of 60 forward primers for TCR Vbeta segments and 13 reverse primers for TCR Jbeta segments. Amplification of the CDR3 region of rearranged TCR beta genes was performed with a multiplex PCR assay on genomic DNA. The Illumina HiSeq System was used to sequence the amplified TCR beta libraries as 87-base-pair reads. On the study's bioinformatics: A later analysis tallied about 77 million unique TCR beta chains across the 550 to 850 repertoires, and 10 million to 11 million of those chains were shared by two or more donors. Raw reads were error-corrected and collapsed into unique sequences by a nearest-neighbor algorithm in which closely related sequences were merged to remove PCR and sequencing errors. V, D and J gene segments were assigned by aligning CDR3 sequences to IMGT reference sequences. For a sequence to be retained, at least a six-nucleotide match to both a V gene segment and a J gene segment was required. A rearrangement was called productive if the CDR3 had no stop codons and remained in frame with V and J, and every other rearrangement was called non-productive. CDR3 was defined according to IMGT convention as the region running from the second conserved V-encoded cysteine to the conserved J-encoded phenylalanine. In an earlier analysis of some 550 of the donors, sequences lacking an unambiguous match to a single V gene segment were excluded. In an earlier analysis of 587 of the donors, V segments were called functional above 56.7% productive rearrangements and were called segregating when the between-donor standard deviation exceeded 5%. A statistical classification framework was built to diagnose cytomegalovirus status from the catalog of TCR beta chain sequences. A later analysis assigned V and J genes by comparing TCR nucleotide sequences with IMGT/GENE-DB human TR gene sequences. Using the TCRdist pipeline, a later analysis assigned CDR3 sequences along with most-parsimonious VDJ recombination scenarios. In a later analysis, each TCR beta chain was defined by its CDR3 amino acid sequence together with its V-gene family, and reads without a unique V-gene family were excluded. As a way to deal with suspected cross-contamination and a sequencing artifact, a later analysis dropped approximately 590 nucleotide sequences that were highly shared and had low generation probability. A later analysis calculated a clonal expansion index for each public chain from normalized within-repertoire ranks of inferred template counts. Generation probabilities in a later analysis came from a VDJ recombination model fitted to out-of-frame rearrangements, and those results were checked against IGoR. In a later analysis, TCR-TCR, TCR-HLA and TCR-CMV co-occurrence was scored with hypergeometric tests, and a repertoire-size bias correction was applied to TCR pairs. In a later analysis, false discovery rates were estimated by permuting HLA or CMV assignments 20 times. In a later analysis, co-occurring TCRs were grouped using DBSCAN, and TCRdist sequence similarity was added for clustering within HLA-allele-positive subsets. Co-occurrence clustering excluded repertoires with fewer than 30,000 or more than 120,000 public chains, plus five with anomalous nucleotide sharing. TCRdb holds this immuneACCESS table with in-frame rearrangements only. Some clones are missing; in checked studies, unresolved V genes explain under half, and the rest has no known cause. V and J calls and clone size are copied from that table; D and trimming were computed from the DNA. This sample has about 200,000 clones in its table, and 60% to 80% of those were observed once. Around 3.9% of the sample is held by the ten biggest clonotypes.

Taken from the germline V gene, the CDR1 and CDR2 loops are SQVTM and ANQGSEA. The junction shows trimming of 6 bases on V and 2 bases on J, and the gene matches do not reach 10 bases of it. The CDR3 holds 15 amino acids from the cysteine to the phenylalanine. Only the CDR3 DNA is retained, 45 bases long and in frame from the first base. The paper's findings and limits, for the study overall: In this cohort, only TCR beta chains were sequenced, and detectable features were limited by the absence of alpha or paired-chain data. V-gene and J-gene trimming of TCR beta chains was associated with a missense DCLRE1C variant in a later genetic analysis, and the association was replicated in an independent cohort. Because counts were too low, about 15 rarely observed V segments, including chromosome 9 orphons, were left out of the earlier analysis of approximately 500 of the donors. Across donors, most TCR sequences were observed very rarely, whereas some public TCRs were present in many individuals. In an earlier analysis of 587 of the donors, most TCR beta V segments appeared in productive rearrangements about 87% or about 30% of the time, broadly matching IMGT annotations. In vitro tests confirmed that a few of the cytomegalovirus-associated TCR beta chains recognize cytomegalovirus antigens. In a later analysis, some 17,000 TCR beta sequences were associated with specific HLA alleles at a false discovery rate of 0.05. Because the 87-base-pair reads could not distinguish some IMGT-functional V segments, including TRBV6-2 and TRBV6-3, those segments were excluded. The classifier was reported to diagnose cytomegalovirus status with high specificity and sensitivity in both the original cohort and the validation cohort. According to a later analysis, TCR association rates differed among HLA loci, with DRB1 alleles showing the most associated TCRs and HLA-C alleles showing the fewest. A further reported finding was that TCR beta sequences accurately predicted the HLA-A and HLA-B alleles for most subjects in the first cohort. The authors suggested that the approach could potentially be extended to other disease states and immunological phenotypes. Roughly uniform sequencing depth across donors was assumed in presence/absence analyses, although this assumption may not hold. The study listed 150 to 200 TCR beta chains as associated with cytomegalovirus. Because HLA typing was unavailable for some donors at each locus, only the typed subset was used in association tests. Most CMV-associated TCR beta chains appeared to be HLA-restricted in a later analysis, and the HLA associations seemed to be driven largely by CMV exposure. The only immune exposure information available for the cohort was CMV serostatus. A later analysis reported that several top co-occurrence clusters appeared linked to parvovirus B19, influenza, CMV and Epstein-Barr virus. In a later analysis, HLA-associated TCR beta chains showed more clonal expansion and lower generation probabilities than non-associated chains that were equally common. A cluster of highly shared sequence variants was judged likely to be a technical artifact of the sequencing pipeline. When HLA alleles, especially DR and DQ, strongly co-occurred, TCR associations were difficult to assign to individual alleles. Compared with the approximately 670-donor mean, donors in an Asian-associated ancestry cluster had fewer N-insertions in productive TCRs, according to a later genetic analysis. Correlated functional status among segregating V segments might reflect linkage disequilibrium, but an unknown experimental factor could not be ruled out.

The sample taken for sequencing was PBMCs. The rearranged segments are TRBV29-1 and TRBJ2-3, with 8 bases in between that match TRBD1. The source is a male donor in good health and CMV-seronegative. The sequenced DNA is TGCAGCGTCCCCCCTCCGGACAGGGACACAGATACGCAGTATTTT. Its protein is CSVPPPDRDTDTQYF.